What follows describes a single TCR beta chain. Antigen unknown. The data derive from a study of cytotoxic CD8 clonotypes in ibrutinib-treated CLL. Extraction of around 2 micrograms of genomic DNA from cryopreserved PBMCs supplied material for TCR beta libraries. Overall study findings and caveats: Public clonotypes, an uncommon group, contracted or remained stable on treatment.

Investigators sought sequencing depths of between 1 in 200,000 and 1 in 1 million T cells. Only in-frame clones appear in the TCRdb table, and some are missing; sequencing was by immunoSEQ multiplex PCR. The sample carries some 200,000 clones, about 72% recorded once. The sequence was obtained from a human donor with chronic lymphocytic leukemia. The sample in question was PBMCs, obtained after 24 months of ibrutinib treatment.

The CDR3 nucleotides are TGTGCCAGCAGCTTGGTTTCCTGGGACCAAGAGACCCAGTACTTC. This sequence encodes CASSLVSWDQETQYF. The V and J genes are TRBV5-6 and TRBJ2-5; D gene uncertain. CDR1 and CDR2 from the germline V gene are SGHDT and YYEEEE. The length of the CDR3 is 15 residues. V was pared by 0 bases and J by 0 bases, with 9 bases between.